This note documents a single T cell receptor (beta chain) sequence. This entry belongs to a study of T cell changes during pregnancy in multiple sclerosis. The V gene's germline CDR1 is MNHEY and CDR2 SMNVEV (reference sequence). Trimming pared 2 bases from V and 10 bases from J, leaving 8 bases between. This CDR3 region has 11 residues. This table comes from immunoSEQ multiplex PCR, and its TCRdb copy is limited to in-frame clones, with some not included. The data hold fewer than 75,000 clones, with 80% to 95% observed a single time. The sample was peripheral blood, taken in the first trimester of pregnancy. The chain employs TRBV27 and TRBJ1-1; weak D call: TRBD1 (5 bases). The TCR comes from a female donor with multiple sclerosis, enrolled in a pregnancy study. This CDR3 is CASSLQGRAFF. CDR3 DNA: TGTGCCAGCAGTTTACAGGGAAGAGCTTTCTTT.